A selection of T cell receptor beta chains follows, all from one sample in a study of cytomegalovirus exposure and HLA in healthy donors. Only in-frame clones appear in the TCRdb table, and some are missing; sequencing was by immunoSEQ multiplex PCR. Of hundreds of thousands of clones listed, about 70% were seen once; the top ten hold less than 3%. Sequencing input: PBMCs. The receptors originated from a middle-aged man in good health and CMV-seropositive. Both conserved end residues are part of each CDR3. The D gene is left open where the match is weak. A row's size may be missing; if present it is once, few, many or a size class.

TRBJ1-2 | . | TRBD1 | TRBV29-1 | CSVYWGQGHAYTF | TGCAGCGTCTATTGGGGACAGGGGCACGCCTACACCTTC
TRBJ1-1 | . | TRBD1 | TRBV7-9 | CASSGGTGGAGLGFF | TGTGCCAGCAGCGGGGGGACAGGTGGGGCCGGATTGGGTTTCTTT
TRBJ2-5 | . | TRBD2 | TRBV7-7 | CASSLASGTETQYF | TGTGCCAGCAGCTTAGCTAGCGGGACAGAGACCCAGTACTTC
TRBJ2-7 | . | . | TRBV29-1 | CSATRGRSYEQYF | TGCAGCGCCACAAGGGGCCGCTCCTACGAGCAGTACTTC
TRBJ2-5 | . | . | TRBV5-5 | CASSLAQGLMKTQYF | TGTGCCAGCAGCTTGGCCCAGGGGCTGATGAAGACCCAGTACTTC
TRBJ2-2 | . | . | TRBV2 | CASRRTSTGELFF | TGTGCCAGCAGGCGGACATCCACCGGGGAGCTGTTTTTT
TRBJ2-3 | . | . | TRBV20-1 | CSAGQTDTQYF | TGCAGTGCTGGCCAGACAGATACGCAGTATTTT
TRBJ2-7 | . | TRBD1 | TRBV4-1 | CASSRQTGGETYEQYF | TGCGCCAGCAGCCGCCAAACAGGGGGAGAAACCTACGAGCAGTACTTC
TRBJ1-1 | . | . | TRBV4-1 | CASSLRERVEAFF | TGCGCCAGCAGCCTTCGGGAGCGAGTTGAAGCTTTCTTT
TRBJ1-5 | few | . | TRBV2 | CASSLQGNQPQHF | TGTGCCAGCAGTTTGCAGGGCAATCAGCCCCAGCATTTT
TRBJ2-1 | . | . | TRBV7-6 | CASSLEGGNEQFF | TGTGCCAGCAGCTTAGAAGGAGGCAATGAGCAGTTCTTC
TRBJ1-5 | . | . | TRBV2 | CASSGGLGDQPQHF | TGTGCCAGCAGTGGAGGACTGGGAGATCAGCCCCAGCATTTT
TRBJ1-3 | . | . | TRBV7-2 | CASSFRTASGNTIYF | TGTGCCAGCAGCTTCCGGACAGCCTCTGGAAACACCATATATTTT
TRBJ2-5 | . | . | TRBV5-4 | CASSGGEAMEETQYF | TGTGCCAGCAGCGGAGGGGAGGCAATGGAAGAGACCCAGTACTTC
TRBJ1-1 | . | TRBD1 | TRBV7-9 | CSSSLYGQGLEAFF | TGTTCCAGCAGCTTATATGGACAGGGGCTTGAAGCTTTCTTT
TRBJ2-5 | . | TRBD1 | TRBV11-2 | CASSPGTGAQETQYF | TGTGCCAGCAGCCCCGGGACAGGGGCTCAAGAGACCCAGTACTTC
TRBJ1-3 | few | . | TRBV29-1 | CSVTVGGGNTIYF | TGCAGTGTTACGGTCGGAGGGGGAAACACCATATATTTT
TRBJ2-2 | once | . | TRBV6-5 | CASGGGTNTGELFF | TGTGCCAGCGGGGGAGGTACGAACACCGGGGAGCTGTTTTTT
TRBJ1-1 | few | . | TRBV28 | CASSLSPDRKRNTEAFF | TGTGCCAGCAGTTTATCCCCGGACAGAAAAAGGAACACTGAAGCTTTCTTT
TRBJ1-5 | . | . | TRBV28 | CASSSPGEGYQPQHF | TGTGCCAGCAGCTCCCCCGGGGAGGGGTATCAGCCCCAGCATTTT
TRBJ2-7 | . | TRBD1 | TRBV5-4 | CASRIWDSNYEQYF | TGTGCCAGCAGGATATGGGACAGTAACTACGAGCAGTACTTC
TRBJ1-5 | . | TRBD1 | TRBV5-1 | CASSAGTGGNQPQHF | TGCGCCAGCAGTGCCGGGACAGGCGGTAATCAGCCCCAGCATTTT
TRBJ1-2 | . | . | TRBV6-1 | CASSEGWGRYGYTF | TGTGCCAGCAGTGAAGGTTGGGGGCGCTATGGCTACACCTTC
TRBJ1-2 | . | . | TRBV7-6 | CASSLGDNYGYTF | TGTGCCAGCAGCTTAGGGGACAATTATGGCTACACCTTC
TRBJ2-3 | . | TRBD2 | TRBV5-6 | CASSAALSGGTDTQYF | TGTGCCAGCAGCGCCGCCCTGAGCGGGGGCACAGATACGCAGTATTTT
TRBJ1-5 | once | . | TRBV27 | CASSPRVYSNQPQHF | TGTGCCAGCAGCCCCCGAGTTTATAGCAATCAGCCCCAGCATTTT
TRBJ1-3 | . | TRBD1 | TRBV9 | CASSALGQAYSGNTIYF | TGTGCCAGCAGCGCTTTGGGACAGGCTTACTCTGGAAACACCATATATTTT
TRBJ2-5 | . | . | TRBV7-8 | CASSGGRGQYF | TGTGCCAGCAGCGGAGGGAGAGGGCAGTACTTC
TRBJ1-2 | . | TRBD1 | TRBV20-1 | CTSNRGGYTF | TGCACCTCAAACAGGGGTGGCTACACCTTC
TRBJ1-4 | . | TRBD1 | TRBV5-6 | CASSPRTGPNEKLFF | TGTGCCAGCAGCCCCCGGACAGGGCCCAATGAAAAACTGTTTTTT
TRBJ2-1 | . | TRBD2 | TRBV7-8 | CASSEQGLATNEQFF | TGTGCCAGCAGCGAACAAGGACTAGCTACCAATGAGCAGTTCTTC
TRBJ1-6 | . | . | TRBV9 | CASSGSGNSPLHF | TGTGCCAGCAGCGGCAGCGGGAATTCACCCCTCCACTTT
TRBJ2-7 | . | TRBD2 | TRBV2 | CASSPGLAGGETPYEQYF | TGTGCCAGCAGTCCGGGACTAGCGGGGGGGGAAACACCCTACGAGCAGTACTTC
TRBJ2-7 | . | . | TRBV5-1 | CASSLAGVLGDEQYF | TGCGCCAGCAGCTTGGCGGGGGTCCTTGGTGACGAGCAGTACTTC
TRBJ2-7 | few | . | TRBV4-2 | CASSQGSGYEQYF | TGTGCCAGCAGCCAAGGGTCCGGCTACGAGCAGTACTTC
TRBJ1-2 | . | . | TRBV5-1 | CASSPDQGNYGYTF | TGCGCCAGCAGCCCGGACCAGGGGAACTATGGCTACACCTTC
TRBJ1-3 | once | . | TRBV15 | CATSRGPGRENTIYF | TGTGCCACCAGCAGAGGCCCAGGCCGGGAAAACACCATATATTTT
TRBJ2-5 | . | . | TRBV19 | CASTLSWGRGETQYF | TGTGCCAGTACCTTAAGTTGGGGGAGGGGGGAGACCCAGTACTTC
TRBJ2-1 | few | TRBD1 | TRBV7-9 | CASSLPKGQGAEEQFF | TGTGCCAGCAGCTTACCAAAGGGACAGGGGGCTGAAGAGCAGTTCTTC
TRBJ2-5 | . | TRBD2 | TRBV7-6 | CASNPRRGGKETQYF | TGTGCCAGCAACCCAAGGCGGGGGGGGAAAGAGACCCAGTACTTC
TRBJ2-3 | . | . | TRBV5-1 | CASRTGLEADTQYF | TGCGCCAGCCGTACAGGGTTAGAAGCAGATACGCAGTATTTT
TRBJ2-2 | . | TRBD2 | TRBV11-3 | CASSIGLAGTGELFF | TGTGCCAGCAGCATTGGACTAGCTGGTACCGGGGAGCTGTTTTTT
TRBJ2-7 | . | TRBD1 | TRBV10-2 | CASQGQAAYEQYF | TGCGCCAGCCAGGGACAGGCCGCATACGAGCAGTACTTC
TRBJ1-1 | . | TRBD1 | TRBV11-2 | CASRRTGTGNTEAFF | TGTGCCAGCAGACGTACCGGGACAGGGAACACTGAAGCTTTCTTT
TRBJ1-1 | few | TRBD1 | TRBV4-1 | CASSQRTGVNTEAFF | TGCGCCAGCAGCCAACGGACAGGGGTGAACACTGAAGCTTTCTTT
TRBJ1-4 | . | TRBD1 | TRBV7-9 | CASSLAGTGGNEKLFF | TGTGCCAGCAGCTTAGCGGGGACAGGGGGAAATGAAAAACTGTTTTTT
TRBJ1-1 | once | . | TRBV5-1 | CASSDYATGLTEAFF | TGCGCCAGCAGCGATTACGCCACAGGGTTAACTGAAGCTTTCTTT
TRBJ2-5 | . | . | TRBV5-1 | CASSQISLQETQYF | TGCGCCAGCAGCCAAATAAGTCTACAAGAGACCCAGTACTTC
TRBJ2-7 | . | TRBD1 | TRBV6-1 | CASSETGQDLKQQYF | TGTGCCAGCAGTGAAACAGGACAGGACCTTAAACAGCAGTACTTC
TRBJ1-2 | few | . | TRBV5-4 | CASSLVGRSNYGYTF | TGTGCCAGCAGCTTGGTCGGCAGGTCTAACTATGGCTACACCTTC
TRBJ2-4 | . | . | TRBV19 | CASSIPGNIQYF | TGTGCCAGTAGTATACCTGGCAACATTCAGTACTTC
TRBJ2-1 | . | TRBD2 | TRBV5-1 | CASSKLTGGRSYNEQFF | TGCGCCAGCAGCAAACTAACGGGGGGGAGGTCCTACAATGAGCAGTTCTTC
TRBJ2-5 | . | TRBD1 | TRBV4-1 | CASSQGGGQGGIETQYF | TGCGCCAGCAGCCAAGGGGGGGGACAGGGGGGCATAGAGACCCAGTACTTC
TRBJ2-2 | . | TRBD1 | TRBV5-1 | CASRSGQIITGELFF | TGCGCCAGCAGATCGGGACAGATAATTACCGGGGAGCTGTTTTTT